Here is one T cell receptor (beta chain) with its context. Healthy HIV-negative adults with no recent acute infections or vaccinations were recruited as donors. This CDR3 comprises 14 residues. From germline, CDR1 is SGHRS and CDR2 YFSETQ. The ends were cut back, 0 bases at V and 4 bases at J, with 10 bases in the middle. The sample comes from a study of shared clonotypes between healthy human individuals. Using immunoSEQ multiplex PCR, the repertoire was profiled, and TCRdb retains in-frame clones only, with some absent. The sample contains about 380,000 clones, roughly 96% of which appear only once.

The chain has TRBV5-1 and TRBJ2-5, with a tentative D call TRBD2 (5 bases). This sequence was found in a man in his thirties or forties in good health. The sample consisted of memory CD8+ T cells sorted from blood. The sample's subset: CD45RO+ cells pooled with CCR7-negative TemRA cells. The CDR3 DNA sequence: TGCGCCAGCAGCTTGGCCCGCGGGCCAGAGACCCAGTACTTC. It translates to CASSLARGPETQYF.